A single sample gave rise to the 19 T cell receptor beta chains below, sequenced in a study of T-cell memory formation after mild COVID-19. TCRdb reprocessed the 5' RACE reads via MiXCR and lists one record per CDR3 protein. There are a few hundred thousand distinct CDR3 sequences in the sample; roughly 15% occur only once, and roughly 24% lies in the top ten. The sequencing input was PBMCs or a T cell subset sorted from them (not recorded which). The receptor set was obtained from a man between 18 and 35 years old who had mild COVID-19 (a few samples of this study predate the infection). Cell type and time point are not known.

This chain uses TRBV7-3 with TRBJ2-7; D may be TRBD1 (6 bases). The germline CDR1 and CDR2 sequences are SGHTA and FQGTGA. V was pared by 5 bases and J by 2 bases, with 16 bases between. The CDR3 covers 15 residues. The CDR3 region is CASSLSRGRAYEQYF. The CDR3 DNA reads TGTGCCAGCAGCCTCAGCAGGGGACGTGCCTACGAGCAGTACTTC.

J is TRBJ2-5 and V is TRBV12-3 or TRBV12-4; 10 bases match TRBD2. The CDR3 has 15 residues. The ends lost 4 bases at V and 5 bases at J; junction bases unmatched: 7. The chain's CDR3 is CASSSASGGWETQYF. Written as DNA, the CDR3 is TGTGCCAGCAGTTCGGCTAGCGGGGGATGGGAGACCCAGTACTTC.

The J gene is TRBJ1-2, the V gene TRBV4-2; 7 nucleotides align to TRBD1. The CDR3 has 12 amino acids. Germline V CDR1 and CDR2: LGHNA, YNFKEQ. V shed 7 bases and J 5 bases; nucleotides not matched to a gene: 4. This chain's CDR3 is CASTDRDYGYTF. CDR3 nucleotide sequence: TGTGCCAGCACTGACAGGGATTATGGCTACACCTTC.

This clonotype showed up many times. This CDR3 reads CASSAAGTGAADTQYF. In DNA, the CDR3 is TGCGCCAGCAGCGCCGCCGGGACAGGGGCGGCAGATACGCAGTATTTT. The chain uses TRBV5-1 and TRBJ2-3; TRBD1 agrees at 10 bases. This CDR3 contains 16 residues. Trimming took 4 bases from V and 4 from J; bases not matched to a gene: 9. Germline CDR1 is SGHRS and CDR2 is YFSETQ. The full variable domain, completed using reference TRBV5-1 and TRBJ2-3, is KAGVTQTPRYLIKTRGQQVTLSCSPISGHRSVSWYQQTPGQGLQFLFEYFSETQRNKGNFPGRFSGRQFSNSRSEMNVSTLELGDSALYLCASSAAGTGAADTQYFGPGTRLTVL.

The V call is TRBV12-3 or TRBV12-4, the J call TRBJ2-2; D is unclear. The CDR3 sequence is 14 residues long. V was cut by 2 bases and J by 4 bases, with 8 bases left in between. The CDR3 loop reads CASSLWQTTGELFF. CDR3 nucleotide sequence: TGTGCCAGCAGTTTATGGCAGACCACCGGGGAGCTGTTTTTT.

In its sample, this clonotype was seen a few times. The rearrangement uses TRBV29-1 and TRBJ1-1, with 8 bases identical to TRBD1. Germline V gene sequence: CDR1 SQVTM, CDR2 ANQGSEA. V gave up 7 bases and J gave up 1 base; unmatched junction bases: 2. This CDR3 is 12 amino acids long. The CDR3 is CSAGGWNTEAFF. The DNA of the CDR3 is TGCAGCGCAGGGGGCTGGAACACTGAAGCTTTCTTT.

The J gene is TRBJ1-1, the V gene TRBV6-2 or TRBV6-3, with 7 bases matching TRBD1. The CDR3 consists of 13 residues. Germline-derived CDR1 and CDR2 are MNHEY and SVGEGT. V shed 2 bases, J shed 11 bases, and the junction held 8 bases outside the gene matches. The CDR3 reads CASSYDLQGTAFF. CDR3 sequence (DNA): TGTGCCAGCAGTTACGATCTACAGGGGACGGCTTTCTTT.

The J gene is TRBJ1-5, the V gene TRBV5-4; 9 positions match TRBD1. The CDR3 totals 17 residues. J lost 2 bases, V lost 2 bases, and 8 bases had no gene match. Germline loops: CDR1 SGHNT, CDR2 YYREEE (reference sequence). The CDR3, as DNA: TGTGCCAGCAGCTTCCAGCACACAGGGGGCGGCAATCAGCCCCAGCATTTT. It specifies CASSFQHTGGGNQPQHF.

This clonotype was picked up a small number of times. The V call is TRBV20-1, the J call TRBJ1-2; TRBD1 agrees at 10 bases. The CDR3 runs 12 residues. V lost 7 bases and J lost 6; bases outside the gene matches: 5. The germline V gene encodes CDR1 DFQATT and CDR2 SNEGSKA (reference sequence). CDR3 amino acids: CSGPTGGHGYTF. CDR3 bases: TGCAGTGGACCGACAGGGGGCCATGGCTACACCTTC.

This clonotype was counted between two and nine times. This sequence joins TRBV20-1 and TRBJ2-1; 14 bases line up with TRBD2. The CDR3 is made up of 15 amino acids. With 6 bases clipped from V and 4 bases from J, the junction kept 5 bases outside the gene matches. Germline CDR1 DFQATT, CDR2 SNEGSKA (reference sequence). In nucleotides, the CDR3 is TGCAGTGCGTGGACTAGCGGGGGGTCTTACAATGAGCAGTTCTTC. Translated, it gives CSAWTSGGSYNEQFF.

This clonotype showed up just a few times. The rearrangement joins TRBV4-3 to TRBJ1-1, with D perhaps matching TRBD1 (5 bases). The CDR3 is 16 amino acids. V gave up 5 bases and J gave up 0 bases, with 16 bases separating them. CDR1 and CDR2 (germline): LGHNA, YSLEER. The DNA for the CDR3 is TGCGCCAGCAGCTCCACACACAGGATTATGAACACTGAAGCTTTCTTT. Its translation: CASSSTHRIMNTEAFF.

This clonotype was seen more than once but under ten times. The V gene is TRBV24-1, the J gene TRBJ1-2; a possible D gene is TRBD1 (6 bases). The CDR3 totals 13 residues. Germline V lookup: CDR1 KGHDR, CDR2 SFDVKD. Trimming took off 4 bases at V and 8 bases at J, with 13 bases between the two ends. The CDR3 reads CATSDPQGFGYTF. CDR3 sequence (DNA): TGTGCCACCAGTGACCCACAGGGATTCGGCTACACCTTC.

The chain has TRBV7-9 and TRBJ1-1; D is perhaps TRBD1 (6 bases). Germline CDR1 reads SEHNR; CDR2 reads FQNEAQ (reference sequence). The V end lost 4 bases, the J end lost 10 bases, and 10 bases lay between the germline ends. The CDR3 has 11 amino acids. In DNA, the CDR3 is TGTGCCAGCAGCTCTAGGGGGGGAGCTTTCTTT. It encodes CASSSRGGAFF.

This clonotype was seen only a few times. The V call is TRBV6-6, the J call TRBJ2-6, with D unresolved. V lost 6 bases and J lost 3, with 12 bases in between. This CDR3 has 15 amino acids. Germline V gene lookup returns CDR1 MNHNY and CDR2 SVGAGI (reference sequence). CDR3 sequence: CASRSTHLGANVLTF. Written as DNA, the CDR3 is TGTGCCAGCAGATCGACGCATCTTGGGGCCAACGTCCTGACTTTC.

V is TRBV7-9 and J is TRBJ1-3, with 7 positions matching TRBD1. The CDR3 sequence is 15 residues long. J gave up 4 bases and V 3 bases, and 6 bases lay outside the gene matches. Germline V gene lookup returns CDR1 SEHNR and CDR2 FQNEAQ (reference sequence). The CDR3: CASSFPGTAGNTIYF. The CDR3 DNA reads TGTGCCAGCAGCTTCCCCGGGACAGCAGGAAACACCATATATTTT. The full variable domain, its missing parts supplied by reference TRBV7-9 and TRBJ1-3, is DTGVSQNPRHKITKRGQNVTFRCDPISEHNRLYWYRQTLGQGPEFLTYFQNEAQLEKSRLLSDRFSAERPKGSFSTLEIQRTEQGDSAMYLCASSFPGTAGNTIYFGEGSWLTVV.

The rearrangement joins TRBV15 to TRBJ1-1; TRBD1 might be the D (5 bases). The ends were cut back, 3 bases at V and 13 bases at J, with 18 bases in the middle. Looked up from germline, CDR1 is LNHNV and CDR2 is YYDKDF (reference sequence). The CDR3 spans 13 residues. This CDR3 is CATSRNSGPGYFF. CDR3 sequence (DNA): TGTGCCACCAGCAGGAACTCGGGACCGGGATATTTCTTT.

The chain is built from TRBV6-2 or TRBV6-3 and TRBJ2-5, with D perhaps matching TRBD2 (6 bases). Germline CDR1 and CDR2: MNHEY and SVGEGT. Trimming cost V 0 bases and J 5 bases, with 10 bases left between them. This CDR3 comprises 14 residues. The CDR3 loop is CASSYSGGRETQYF. Here the CDR3 DNA reads TGTGCCAGCAGTTACTCGGGGGGTCGGGAGACCCAGTACTTC.

This clonotype was counted between two and nine times. The V and J genes are TRBV4-1 and TRBJ1-5; D unclear. CDR3 length: 15 amino acids. V lost 0 bases to trimming and J lost 2 bases, with 8 bases between them. Germline values: CDR1 MGHRA, CDR2 YSYEKL. The CDR3 nucleotides read TGCGCCAGCAGCCAAGATTCTAGTGGCAATCAGCCCCAGCATTTT. It encodes CASSQDSSGNQPQHF.

The chain joins TRBV20-1 to TRBJ1-2; no definite D call. Trimming left V 6 bases short and J 6 bases short, with 14 bases between. The CDR3 runs to 12 residues. Germline CDR1 reads DFQATT; CDR2 reads SNEGSKA (reference sequence). The CDR3 coding sequence is TGCAGTGCATCAGCGGCGAGCGATGGCTACACCTTC. Its protein is CSASAASDGYTF.